This T cell receptor beta chain was found in a study of cytomegalovirus exposure and HLA in healthy donors listed by TCRdb under 2017. Notes on the research overall: An earlier analysis of several hundred of the donors reported roughly 270 Gb of sequence data and around 110 million unique TCR beta sequences from about 200 million T cells. Every discovery cohort repertoire had been produced on one sequencing platform. An earlier analysis of 587 of the donors used high-throughput TCR beta sequencing to judge whether each TCR beta V gene segment behaved as functional or pseudogenic. Rather than drawing on any new phenotypic data, the later analysis identified candidate immune exposures from TCR beta sequences and the way those sequences occurred across donors. Donor age, sex, ethnicity and CMV serostatus were compiled together with the repertoire data. A later genetic analysis took genome-wide SNP genotypes for about 65% of the 666 donors and used that subset as a discovery cohort. The study combined high-throughput TCR immunosequencing, statistical association of individual TCRs with disease status, and machine learning to predict cytomegalovirus infection status. Both class I and class II loci were covered by HLA typing, at four-digit resolution. The number of typed donors differed by locus: about 620-640 for A, B, C, DRB1 and DQB1; approximately 520 for DQA1; 606 for DPA1; and 400 to 480 for DPB1. In a later analysis, previously published TCR beta repertoires from several hundred donors were re-analyzed and high-resolution HLA genotyping was added so that TCR occurrence patterns could be studied. The study profiled the T cell repertoires of under 850 subjects by immunosequencing and related them to cytomegalovirus serostatus. The study aimed to test whether cataloging public T cell receptors could reveal signatures of past pathogen exposure. Among the roughly 400 genotyped donors, roughly 80% belonged to the genetic ancestry cluster associated with self-reported Caucasian donors. Along with the approximately 620-subject first cohort, a separate validation cohort of over 90 different subjects was used. An early release covering 550 to 700 HLA-typed donors comprised approximately 290 gigabases of sequencing data and tens of millions of unique TCR sequences. On average, roughly 250,000 unique TCR beta nucleotide sequences were sequenced per donor among about 400 genotyped donors of the cohort, with roughly 18% of those sequences being non-productive. Roughly 5 DR-DQ haplotypes were handled as single units for association and clustering, since linkage in the cohort was strong. Results the study describes overall, beyond this receptor: For the cohort, immune exposure information was limited to CMV serostatus. According to a later analysis, most CMV-associated TCR beta chains appeared to be HLA-restricted, and the HLA associations seemed to be driven largely by CMV exposure. The 87-base-pair reads could not distinguish some IMGT-functional V segments, including TRBV6-2 and TRBV6-3, so those segments were excluded. A further reported finding was that TCR beta sequences accurately predicted the HLA-A and HLA-B alleles for most subjects in the first cohort. Correlated functional status among segregating V segments might reflect linkage disequilibrium, but an unknown experimental factor could not be ruled out. A few of the identified cytomegalovirus-associated TCR beta chains were confirmed in vitro to be specific for cytomegalovirus antigens. Cytomegalovirus status was reported to be diagnosed by the classifier with high specificity and sensitivity in both the original and validation cohorts. According to a later analysis, TCR association rates differed among HLA loci, with DRB1 alleles showing the most associated TCRs and HLA-C alleles showing the fewest. It was suggested by the authors that the approach could potentially be generalized to other disease states and immunological phenotypes. A total of fewer than 200 TCR beta chains were listed by the study as associated with cytomegalovirus. Because HLA typing was unavailable for some donors at each locus, only the typed subset was used in association tests. Because counts were too low, roughly 16 rarely observed V segments, including chromosome 9 orphons, were excluded from the earlier analysis of 587 of the donors. Several of the top co-occurrence clusters appeared to be linked to parvovirus B19, influenza, CMV and Epstein-Barr virus, according to a later analysis. Assigning TCR associations to individual alleles was difficult when HLA alleles, especially DR and DQ, strongly co-occurred. Most TCR sequences were observed very rarely across donors, whereas some public TCRs were present in many individuals. A group of highly shared sequence variants was considered likely to be a technical artifact of the sequencing pipeline. The cohort was sequenced for TCR beta chains only, and without alpha or paired-chain data the features that could be detected were limited. Compared with the approximately 670-donor mean, donors in an Asian-associated ancestry cluster had fewer N-insertions in productive TCRs, according to a later genetic analysis. Compared with equally common non-associated chains, HLA-associated TCR beta chains in a later analysis were more clonally expanded and had lower generation probabilities. A later analysis associated 16,951 TCR beta sequences with specific HLA alleles at a false discovery rate of 0.05. V-gene and J-gene trimming of TCR beta chains was associated with a missense DCLRE1C variant in a later genetic analysis, and the association was replicated in an independent cohort. The presence/absence analyses assumed that sequencing depth was roughly uniform across donors, and that assumption may not be true. Broadly in line with IMGT annotations, most TCR beta V segments showed up in productive rearrangements about 90% or about 30% of the time in an earlier analysis of 450 to 600 of the donors.

To prepare the library, the immunoSEQ multiplex PCR assay was applied. For the multiplex PCR, a mixture combining 60 forward primers for TCR Vbeta segments and 13 reverse primers for TCR Jbeta segments was used. Amplification of the CDR3 region of rearranged TCR beta genes was performed with a multiplex PCR assay on genomic DNA. The amplified TCR beta libraries were sequenced on the Illumina HiSeq System as 87-base-pair reads. As for how the authors treated the data: In a later analysis, roughly 80 million unique TCR beta chains were counted across the roughly 610 repertoires, and approximately 9.9 million of these chains were shared by at least two donors. A nearest-neighbor algorithm error-corrected the raw reads and collapsed the reads into unique sequences, merging closely related sequences to remove PCR and sequencing errors. V, D and J gene segments were assigned by aligning CDR3 sequences to IMGT reference sequences. For a sequence to be retained, a match of at least six nucleotides was required to both a V gene segment and a J gene segment. A rearrangement was called productive if the CDR3 had no stop codons and remained in frame with V and J, and every other rearrangement was called non-productive. CDR3 was defined by IMGT convention, running from the second conserved V-encoded cysteine to the conserved J-encoded phenylalanine. The earlier analysis of a few hundred of the donors excluded any sequence lacking an unambiguous match to a single V gene segment. In an earlier analysis of approximately 500 of the donors, a V segment was called functional when productive rearrangements were above 56.7%, and segregating when the standard deviation between donors exceeded 5%. To diagnose cytomegalovirus status from the catalog of TCR beta chain sequences, a statistical classification framework was built. A later analysis assigned V and J genes by comparing TCR nucleotide sequences with IMGT/GENE-DB human TR gene sequences. Using the TCRdist pipeline, a later analysis assigned CDR3 sequences along with most-parsimonious VDJ recombination scenarios. In a later analysis, each TCR beta chain was defined by its CDR3 amino acid sequence together with its V-gene family, and reads lacking a unique V-gene family were excluded. As a way to deal with suspected cross-contamination and a sequencing artifact, a later analysis dropped hundreds of nucleotide sequences that were highly shared and had low generation probability. In a later analysis, a clonal expansion index for each public chain was calculated from normalized within-repertoire ranks of inferred template counts. Generation probabilities in a later analysis came from a VDJ recombination model fitted to out-of-frame rearrangements, and those results were checked against IGoR. In a later analysis, hypergeometric tests were used to score TCR-TCR, TCR-HLA and TCR-CMV co-occurrence, with a repertoire-size bias correction applied to TCR pairs. False discovery rates were estimated in a later analysis by permuting HLA or CMV assignments 20 times. A later analysis grouped co-occurring TCRs with DBSCAN, adding TCRdist sequence similarity when clustering within HLA-allele-positive subsets. Co-occurrence clustering excluded repertoires with fewer than 30,000 or more than 120,000 public chains, plus five with anomalous nucleotide sharing. Imported from immuneACCESS, the table was reduced by TCRdb to in-frame sequences with V and J called. These copies leave out some clones; in studies compared against another copy, an unresolved V gene accounts for under half, and the cause of the remainder is not known. That table furnishes V, J and clone size, whereas the DNA furnished D and trimming. The sample records about 150,000 clones, approximately 69% of which are singletons. Clones ranked in the top ten supply around 2.3% of the sample.

Reading the germline V gene gives CDR1 SGHDN and CDR2 FVKESK. V gives up 5 bases and J gives up 5 bases, and the segment between their germline ends measures 11 bases. From the cysteine up to the phenylalanine, the CDR3 has a length of 13 residues. This entry keeps only the CDR3 DNA: 39 bases, framed from base 1. The cohort was made up of 500 to 800 healthy bone marrow donors. At the time of sampling, all cohort members were nominally healthy, though unrecorded immune exposures were likely present. The donor tested CMV seronegative and was one of the 352 seronegative cohort members. Each donor provided a peripheral blood sample, and peripheral blood mononuclear cells were used for TCR beta sequencing. The Qiagen DNeasy Blood Extraction Kit was used to extract genomic DNA from the blood cell samples. A word on this clone: Its antigen specificity is not known. Base quality data are lacking; no much larger clone is found one base away.

Recombination linked TRBV14 to TRBJ2-3; the D gene is perhaps TRBD1, on 6 matching bases. This clonotype originated in a man aged 25-45 years in good health and CMV-seronegative. Sequencing was performed on PBMCs. CDR3 reads: CASSSQGLDTQYF. The DNA reads TGTGCCAGCAGCAGCCAGGGGTTAGATACGCAGTATTTT.